The 15 T cell receptor beta chains given below trace back to one sample, sequenced in a study of blood T cells in healthy people across ages. Then a second PCR, running about 6 to 12 cycles, was carried out with a sample-barcoded 5' primer and a J-beta primer mix. MiXCR was run by TCRdb on the 5' RACE reads, yielding one entry per CDR3 protein. The sample contains 800,000 to 950,000 distinct CDR3 sequences, 36% of which appear only once. Sample: blood. Source of these receptors: a man between 18 and 35 years old in good health.

The chain combines TRBV4-1 with TRBJ2-5; either TRBD1 or TRBD2 may supply D (6 bases each). The germline CDR1 and CDR2 sequences are MGHRA and YSYEKL. The V end was cut by 1 base, the J end by 11 bases, with 23 bases between. The CDR3 contains 16 residues. CDR3 region: CASSQAGAPSYNEQYF. As DNA, the CDR3 is TGCGCCAGCAGCCAAGCGGGGGCCCCCTCCTACAATGAGCAGTACTTC.

This clonotype was seen repeatedly, ten times or more. This CDR3 reads CASSQETGGTDTQYF. DNA for the CDR3: TGCGCCAGCAGCCAGGAAACAGGGGGCACAGATACGCAGTATTTT. The chain combines TRBV4-1 with TRBJ2-3; TRBD1 matches 7 bases. The CDR3 spans 15 residues. V trimming: 3 bases; J trimming: 1 base; junction bases outside the gene matches: 4. Germline CDR1 MGHRA, CDR2 YSYEKL.

The chain joins TRBV18 to TRBJ2-7; 10 bases are shared with TRBD2. Germline CDR1 reads KGHSH; CDR2 reads LQKENI. The CDR3 length is 15 residues. J was trimmed by 3 bases and V by 2 bases; bases with no gene match: 4. For the CDR3, the DNA is TGTGCCAGCTCACCAGCTGCTAGCGGGAGCTACGAGCAGTACTTC. This encodes CASSPAASGSYEQYF. Combining the CDR3 with reference TRBV18 and TRBJ2-7 gives the whole variable domain NAGVMQNPRHLVRRRGQEARLRCSPMKGHSHVYWYRQLPEEGLKFMVYLQKENIIDESGMPKERFSAEFPKEGPSILRIQQVVRGDSAAYFCASSPAASGSYEQYFGPGTRLTVT.

J is TRBJ2-1 and V is TRBV7-3; D is possibly TRBD2 (6 bases). V lost 4 bases and J 0 bases, leaving 10 bases between the germline ends. CDR3 length: 15 amino acids. From germline, CDR1 is SGHTA and CDR2 FQGTGA. CDR3: CASSSASVSYNEQFF. DNA of the CDR3: TGTGCCAGCAGCTCCGCTAGCGTCTCCTACAATGAGCAGTTCTTC.

J is TRBJ1-1 and V is TRBV20-1, with 9 bases aligning to TRBD1. V lost 6 bases to trimming and J lost 0 bases; unmatched junction nucleotides: 11. This CDR3 is 16 amino acids long. Germline V lookup: CDR1 DFQATT, CDR2 SNEGSKA (reference sequence). In DNA, the CDR3 is TGCAGTGCAACCGGGACAGGGCTTTTCGTGAACACTGAAGCTTTCTTT. Protein sequence: CSATGTGLFVNTEAFF.

The chain couples TRBV6-1 to TRBJ1-4; 7 bases align to TRBD1. The CDR3 sequence is 15 residues long. V shed 6 bases and J 10 bases; nucleotides not matched to a gene: 14. Germline V gives CDR1 MNHNS, CDR2 SASEGT. The CDR3 loop reads CASRHQGVDLGKLFF. The CDR3 region has the DNA TGTGCCAGCAGACACCAGGGGGTCGATTTGGGAAAACTGTTTTTT.

The gene calls are TRBV5-1 and TRBJ2-7, with 8 bases identical to TRBD1. Per germline, CDR1 SGHRS and CDR2 YFSETQ. J was trimmed by 5 bases and V by 2 bases; bases with no gene match: 12. CDR3 size: 16 residues. This CDR3 reads CASSFPPGQGRDEQYF. CDR3 DNA: TGCGCCAGCAGCTTCCCCCCAGGACAGGGAAGGGACGAGCAGTACTTC.

This clonotype was picked up many times. This rearrangement joins TRBV5-1 to TRBJ1-2; 7 bases fit TRBD1. CDR3 length: 14 amino acids. Trimming removed 3 bases from V and 2 bases from J; junction bases left unmatched: 4. Per germline, CDR1 SGHRS and CDR2 YFSETQ. CDR3 amino acids: CASSSQGSNYGYTF. CDR3 coding DNA: TGCGCCAGCAGCTCACAGGGGTCGAACTATGGCTACACCTTC.

This chain joins TRBV6-6 and TRBJ1-2; 8 bases align to TRBD1. V shed 2 bases and J 3 bases; nucleotides not matched to a gene: 5. This CDR3 contains 15 residues. Germline lookup yields CDR1 MNHNY and CDR2 SVGAGI (reference sequence). The CDR3: CASSYGDRRHYGYTF. The CDR3 DNA follows: TGTGCCAGCAGTTACGGGGACAGGCGTCACTATGGCTACACCTTC.

The rearrangement joins TRBV2 to TRBJ1-2; 7 positions match TRBD1. Germline values: CDR1 SNHLY, CDR2 FYNNEI. The CDR3 sequence is 14 residues long. The V and J ends lost 7 bases and 5 bases, in that order; junction bases with no gene match: 10. The CDR3 nucleotides are TGTGCCAGCACCGACCGGGACAGCCCTTATGGCTACACCTTC. It yields the protein CASTDRDSPYGYTF.

In this sample, this clonotype turned up many times. The genes are TRBV7-2 and TRBJ2-3, with D perhaps TRBD1 (6 bases). Deletions cut 5 bases from V and 3 bases from J, with 15 bases between. CDR1 is SGHTA and CDR2 is FQGNSA in the germline V gene. CDR3 length: 15 residues. CDR3 nucleotide sequence: TGTGCCAGCAGCCCGCCAGGGGCCAGTACAGATACGCAGTATTTT. Its protein product is CASSPPGASTDTQYF.

In this sample, this clonotype turned up a few times. The rearrangement links TRBV3-1 to TRBJ2-1; 8 bases agree with TRBD2. The J segment lost 7 bases and the V segment lost 4 bases, leaving 12 bases of the junction unmatched. In germline, CDR1 is LGHDT, CDR2 YNNKEL (reference sequence). This CDR3 has 16 amino acids. This chain's CDR3 is CASSPGSRGGYNEQFF. In DNA form, the CDR3 reads TGTGCCAGCAGCCCTGGGTCCCGGGGGGGCTATAATGAGCAGTTCTTC.

This clonotype was counted many times. The rearrangement links TRBV27 to TRBJ1-1; 7 nucleotides align to TRBD1. V shed 6 bases and J 2 bases; nucleotides not matched to a gene: 6. CDR1 MNHEY and CDR2 SMNVEV come from the germline V gene (reference sequence). This CDR3 region has 14 residues. The CDR3 loop reads CASSRGQPNTEAFF. As DNA, the CDR3 is TGTGCCAGCAGCCGGGGACAGCCTAACACTGAAGCTTTCTTT.

This clonotype was seen repeatedly, ten times or more. The chain has TRBV14 and TRBJ2-7; D is possibly TRBD1 or TRBD2 (5 bases each). CDR1 and CDR2 from the germline V gene are SGHDN and FVKESK. There are 15 residues in the CDR3. Trimming took 4 bases from V and 3 from J, leaving 16 bases between them. The CDR3 spells CASSLKRQGDYEQYF. DNA for the CDR3: TGTGCCAGCAGCCTAAAAAGGCAGGGAGACTACGAGCAGTACTTC.

This rearrangement joins TRBV20-1 to TRBJ1-5, with TRBD1 identical over 7 bases. CDR1 and CDR2 from the germline V gene are DFQATT and SNEGSKA (reference sequence). The V segment lost 2 bases and the J segment 4 bases; nucleotides outside the gene matches: 5. This CDR3 comprises 14 residues. CDR3 DNA sequence: TGCAGTGCTAGAACGTCACAGGGGAATCAGCCCCAGCATTTT. This gives the protein CSARTSQGNQPQHF.